This entry lists 26 T cell receptor beta chains sequenced from one sample in a study of T-cell memory formation after mild COVID-19. TCRdb re-analysed the 5' RACE reads in MiXCR, keeping a single row per CDR3 protein. Seen here are about 190,000 distinct CDR3 sequences, around 17% observed once, and the top ten hold roughly 2.6%. The specimen sequenced was PBMCs or a T cell subset sorted from them (not recorded which). The source of these receptors is an adult woman who had mild COVID-19 (a few samples of this study predate the infection). Cell type and time point are not known.

This clonotype was seen a few times. J is TRBJ2-5 and V is TRBV7-8; either TRBD1 or TRBD2 may fit D (5 bases each). The germline V gene encodes CDR1 SGHVS and CDR2 FQNEAQ. The ends were cut back, 0 bases at V and 5 bases at J, with 10 bases in the middle. The CDR3 sequence is 14 residues long. The CDR3 DNA reads TGTGCCAGCAGCTTAGCGAGGGGTGGCGAGACCCAGTACTTC. Translating gives CASSLARGGETQYF.

The chain uses TRBV6-6 and TRBJ2-3, with D unclear. Germline V lookup: CDR1 MNHNY, CDR2 SVGAGI (reference sequence). The CDR3 contains 14 residues. Trimming took 3 bases from V and 4 from J, leaving 11 bases between them. Here the CDR3 reads CASSYGQRADTQYF. The CDR3 coding sequence is TGTGCCAGCAGTTATGGTCAAAGGGCAGATACGCAGTATTTT.

The table lists this clonotype with a few counts. This rearrangement joins TRBV7-9 to TRBJ1-2; maybe TRBD1 (6 bases). This CDR3 comprises 14 residues. V was cut by 2 bases and J by 5 bases, with 12 bases left in between. The germline V gene encodes CDR1 SEHNR and CDR2 FQNEAQ (reference sequence). CDR3 DNA: TGTGCCAGCAGCTTATCAGGGGCCGCATATGGCTACACCTTC. It translates to CASSLSGAAYGYTF.

The CDR3 loop reads CSARDPFRGMNTEAFF. The CDR3, as DNA: TGCAGTGCTAGAGATCCGTTTCGAGGTATGAACACTGAAGCTTTCTTT. This rearrangement joins TRBV20-1 to TRBJ1-1, with D uncertain. Trimming took off 0 bases at V and 0 bases at J, with 14 bases between the two ends. The CDR3 totals 16 residues. Germline-derived CDR1 and CDR2 are DFQATT and SNEGSKA (reference sequence).

The chain recombines TRBV6-1 with TRBJ2-7, with no clear D. This CDR3 contains 14 residues. With 6 bases removed from V and 3 bases from J, the gap between germline ends came to 15 bases. The germline gives CDR1 MNHNS, CDR2 SASEGT. The CDR3 DNA is TGTGCCAGCAGGTCCCCCATCGGCATCTACGAGCAGTACTTC. This translates into CASRSPIGIYEQYF.

The V and J genes are TRBV7-8 and TRBJ2-7; 7 nucleotides line up with TRBD1. The trim removed 5 bases at V and 5 bases at J, leaving 6 bases unmatched. The CDR3 length is 13 residues. CDR1 is SGHVS and CDR2 is FQNEAQ in the germline V gene. The CDR3, as DNA: TGTGCCAGCAGCCCACTGACAGGGAACGAGCAGTACTTC. Protein: CASSPLTGNEQYF.

This rearrangement joins TRBV5-6 to TRBJ1-1; no definite D call. The V end lost 1 base, the J end lost 2 bases, and 9 bases lay between the germline ends. Germline CDR1 and CDR2: SGHDT and YYEEEE. The CDR3 has 14 amino acids. The CDR3 sequence: CASSLKHVNTEAFF. In nucleotides, the CDR3 is TGTGCCAGCAGCTTGAAGCACGTTAACACTGAAGCTTTCTTT.

There are a few counts of this clonotype. CDR3 DNA sequence: TGCAGTGCTGAAGGTGCGGGGACGCAGTATTTT. Protein: CSAEGAGTQYF. V and J are TRBV20-1 and TRBJ2-3, with D perhaps matching TRBD2 (6 bases). Between the trimmed V and J ends, which lost 5 bases and 9 bases, there was a span of 12 bases. This CDR3 is built from 11 residues. CDR1 is DFQATT, CDR2 SNEGSKA, per germline (reference sequence).

A word on this clonotype: Being one base from a much bigger clone, this may be a read error. This chain links TRBV19 with TRBJ2-1; a possible D gene is TRBD1 (6 bases). Deletions cut 10 bases from V and 0 bases from J, with 19 bases between. Germline V gene data show CDR1 as LNHDA and CDR2 as SQIVND (reference sequence). The CDR3 covers 16 residues. The CDR3, as DNA: TGTGCCACTGCGGACAGAGTCACACACTCCTACAATGAGCAGTTCTTC. Protein sequence: CATADRVTHSYNEQFF.

Only a few counts were recorded for this clonotype. The genes are TRBV15 and TRBJ1-1; 8 positions agree with TRBD1. The junction had 10 bases not matched to a gene; V was cut back by 4 bases and J by 0 bases. Per the germline V gene, CDR1 is LNHNV and CDR2 is YYDKDF (reference sequence). The CDR3 sequence is 17 residues long. The CDR3 region is CATSTYRGGIMNTEAFF. The CDR3 bases are TGTGCCACCAGCACTTACAGGGGGGGGATCATGAACACTGAAGCTTTCTTT.

This chain links TRBV7-9 with TRBJ1-5; TRBD1 might be the D (6 bases). V shed 3 bases and J shed 4 bases, with 7 bases lying between them. The CDR3 runs 13 residues. CDR1 is SEHNR, CDR2 FQNEAQ, per germline (reference sequence). The CDR3 DNA sequence: TGTGCCAGCAGCTTTCAGGGGAATCAGCCCCAGCATTTT. This codes for CASSFQGNQPQHF.

This clonotype turned up a few times. The chain joins TRBV5-1 to TRBJ1-1, with a possible D match to TRBD1 (6 bases). Germline assignment: CDR1 SGHRS and CDR2 YFSETQ. The CDR3 totals 12 residues. V lost 3 bases and J lost 11, with 14 bases in between. Here the CDR3 reads CASSSGQSRAFF. CDR3 coding DNA: TGCGCCAGCAGCTCCGGACAGAGCAGGGCTTTCTTT.

Only a few counts were recorded for this clonotype. The chain recombines TRBV5-1 with TRBJ2-7, with 10 bases fitting TRBD2. With V trimmed by 2 bases and J by 4 bases, 3 bases remained unmatched. The CDR3 is 14 residues long. Germline V lookup: CDR1 SGHRS, CDR2 YFSETQ. In DNA form, the CDR3 reads TGCGCCAGCAGCTTTAATAGCGGGGGGTACGAGCAGTACTTC. Translating gives CASSFNSGGYEQYF.

This clonotype has just a few counts. The chain employs TRBV7-6 and TRBJ2-2, with 13 positions matching TRBD2. V dropped 1 base and J dropped 5; count of bases not matched to a gene: 10. The CDR3 is made up of 19 amino acids. Germline-derived CDR1 and CDR2 are SGHVS and FNYEAQ. The CDR3 loop is CASSLGPGLAGVGTGELFF. DNA for the CDR3: TGTGCCAGCAGCTTAGGGCCCGGACTAGCGGGAGTGGGGACCGGGGAGCTGTTTTTT.

This clonotype was seen more than once but under ten times. V usage is TRBV7-2 and J usage is TRBJ1-2, with a weak D call TRBD1 (6 bases). Between the trimmed V and J ends, which lost 4 bases and 2 bases, there was a span of 14 bases. Germline V gene lookup returns CDR1 SGHTA and CDR2 FQGNSA. This CDR3 has 15 amino acids. CDR3 coding DNA: TGTGCCAGCAGCTCCGGAGGGGGAGGAAACTATGGCTACACCTTC. Its protein product is CASSSGGGGNYGYTF.

Concerning this clonotype itself: This may be a read error, as it is one base from a much larger clone. This sequence joins TRBV5-4 and TRBJ2-7; 10 bases are a match to TRBD1. Germline-derived CDR1 and CDR2 are SGHNT and YYREEE (reference sequence). The CDR3 totals 15 residues. After removal of 3 bases from V and 3 bases from J, the junction contained 6 bases not matched to a gene. The CDR3, as DNA: TGTGCCAGCAGCTCCCCGGGACAGGGGCGCTACGAGCAGTACTTC. The encoded protein is CASSSPGQGRYEQYF.

The chain links TRBV19 to TRBJ1-2; D gene ambiguous. Trimming removed 6 bases at V and 4 bases at J, with 6 bases between. Germline V gene lookup returns CDR1 LNHDA and CDR2 SQIVND (reference sequence). The CDR3 is 11 residues long. The CDR3 loop reads CASRRIYGYTF. The CDR3 DNA reads as TGTGCCAGTAGGAGGATCTATGGCTACACCTTC.

V usage is TRBV6-5 and J usage is TRBJ1-1; TRBD1 is a possible D gene (5 bases). Germline V CDR1 and CDR2: MNHEY, SVGAGI. The germline V and J ends were trimmed by 5 bases and 0 bases, with 10 bases remaining between them. The CDR3 is 14 residues long. CDR3 residues: CASSPRVMNTEAFF. In DNA form, the CDR3 reads TGTGCCAGCAGTCCCAGGGTCATGAACACTGAAGCTTTCTTT.

The gene calls are TRBV7-2 and TRBJ1-2; a weak D match, TRBD1 (5 bases). V gave up 1 base and J gave up 7 bases, with 16 bases separating them. Germline V gene data show CDR1 as SGHTA and CDR2 as FQGNSA. CDR3 length equals 15 residues. CDR3 coding DNA: TGTGCCAGCAGCTTAGATGTGGGGGGAGCCCGTGGCTACACCTTC. It specifies CASSLDVGGARGYTF. The variable domain in full, with the rest retrieved from reference TRBV7-2 and TRBJ1-2, is GAGVSQSPSNKVTEKGKDVELRCDPISGHTALYWYRQSLGQGLEFLIYFQGNSAPDKSGLPSDRFSAERTGGSVSTLTIQRTQQEDSAVYLCASSLDVGGARGYTFGSGTRLTVV.

The chain couples TRBV5-1 to TRBJ2-7; D gene ambiguous. The CDR3 has 13 residues. The V gene lost 0 bases and the J gene lost 3 bases, with 7 bases spanning the gap. Germline CDR1 reads SGHRS; CDR2 reads YFSETQ. The CDR3 sequence is CASSLGKVYEQYF. In DNA, the CDR3 is TGCGCCAGCAGCTTGGGGAAAGTCTACGAGCAGTACTTC. Together with reference TRBV5-1 and TRBJ2-7, the CDR3 gives the full variable domain: KAGVTQTPRYLIKTRGQQVTLSCSPISGHRSVSWYQQTPGQGLQFLFEYFSETQRNKGNFPGRFSGRQFSNSRSEMNVSTLELGDSALYLCASSLGKVYEQYFGPGTRLTVT.

The genes are TRBV12-3 or TRBV12-4 and TRBJ1-3; 8 bases line up with TRBD1. Trimming took 6 bases from V and 6 from J; bases not matched to a gene: 7. The CDR3 runs to 14 residues. The CDR3: CASRADRDPNTIYF. The DNA of the CDR3 is TGTGCCAGCAGGGCGGACAGGGATCCAAACACCATATATTTT.

This clonotype came up a few times. The genes are TRBV11-1 and TRBJ2-3; no firm D call. V was pared by 3 bases and J by 0 bases, with 16 bases between. The CDR3 sequence is 17 residues long. Germline lookup yields CDR1 SGHAT and CDR2 FQDESV (reference sequence). CDR3 sequence: CASSFGFARTSTDTQYF. CDR3 bases: TGTGCCAGCAGCTTCGGTTTCGCCCGAACTAGCACAGATACGCAGTATTTT. The entire variable domain, with the rest obtained from reference TRBV11-1 and TRBJ2-3, is as follows: EAEVAQSPRYKITEKSQAVAFWCDPISGHATLYWYRQILGQGPELLVQFQDESVVDDSQLPKDRFSAERLKGVDSTLKIQPAELGDSAMYLCASSFGFARTSTDTQYFGPGTRLTVL.

This clonotype came up a few times. The rearrangement links TRBV7-2 to TRBJ2-1; 11 positions agree with TRBD1. Per the germline V gene, CDR1 is SGHTA and CDR2 is FQGNSA. Trimming cost V 4 bases and J 7 bases; bases outside gene matches: 9. The CDR3 is 16 residues long. The CDR3 bases are TGTGCCAGCAGCTCCCGGACAGGGGGCAGGTTGAATGAGCAGTTCTTC. Amino acids: CASSSRTGGRLNEQFF.

The rearrangement joins TRBV5-1 to TRBJ1-1, with 8 bases aligning to TRBD1. V was pared by 0 bases and J by 3 bases, with 7 bases of the junction left unmatched. In germline, CDR1 is SGHRS, CDR2 YFSETQ. The CDR3 is 16 amino acids. CDR3 sequence: CASSLDRGVLDTEAFF. The CDR3 DNA reads as TGCGCCAGCAGCTTGGACAGGGGGGTGTTAGACACTGAAGCTTTCTTT. Drawing the rest from reference TRBV5-1 and TRBJ1-1, the complete variable domain is KAGVTQTPRYLIKTRGQQVTLSCSPISGHRSVSWYQQTPGQGLQFLFEYFSETQRNKGNFPGRFSGRQFSNSRSEMNVSTLELGDSALYLCASSLDRGVLDTEAFFGQGTRLTVV.

Many counts were recorded for this clonotype. This chain connects TRBV12-3 or TRBV12-4 to TRBJ2-7; no clear D. The CDR3 sequence is 14 residues long. V lost 4 bases and J lost 3, with 13 bases in between. CDR3 nucleotide sequence: TGTGCCAGCAGTTCCCCCGTCCTCCTCTACGAGCAGTACTTC. As protein: CASSSPVLLYEQYF.

The rearrangement uses TRBV11-3 and TRBJ2-1; D is possibly TRBD1 or TRBD2 (6 bases each). Germline-derived CDR1 and CDR2 are SGHNT and YENEEA. V lost 5 bases and J lost 0, with 11 bases in between. This CDR3 is built from 15 residues. This chain's CDR3 is CASSLGGLSYNEQFF. For the CDR3, the DNA is TGTGCCAGCAGCCTCGGGGGCCTCTCCTACAATGAGCAGTTCTTC.